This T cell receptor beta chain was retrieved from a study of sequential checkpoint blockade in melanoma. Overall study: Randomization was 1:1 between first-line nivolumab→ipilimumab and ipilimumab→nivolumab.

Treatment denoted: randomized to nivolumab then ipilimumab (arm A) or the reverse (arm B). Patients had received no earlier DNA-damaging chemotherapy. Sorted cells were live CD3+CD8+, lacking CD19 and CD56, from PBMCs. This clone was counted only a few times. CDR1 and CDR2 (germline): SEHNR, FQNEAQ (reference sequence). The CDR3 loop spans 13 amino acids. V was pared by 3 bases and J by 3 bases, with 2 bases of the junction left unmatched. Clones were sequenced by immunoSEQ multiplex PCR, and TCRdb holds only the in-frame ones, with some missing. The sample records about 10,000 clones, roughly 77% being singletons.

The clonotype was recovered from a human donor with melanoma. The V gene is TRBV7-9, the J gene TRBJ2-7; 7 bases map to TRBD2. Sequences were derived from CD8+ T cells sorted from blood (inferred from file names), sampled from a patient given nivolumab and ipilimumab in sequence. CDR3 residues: CASSFAGDYEQYF. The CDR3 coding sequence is TGTGCCAGCAGCTTCGCGGGGGACTACGAGCAGTACTTC.